This TCR beta chain derives from a study of T-cell memory formation after mild COVID-19. Looking at the study overall: Among the donors, TCR clusters were largely specific to each donor.

The CDR3 spans 14 residues. Per germline, CDR1 SGDLS and CDR2 YYNGEE. Trimming shortened V by 5 bases and J by 2 bases, and 13 bases separated the two germline ends. This clonotype turned up a few times. Its cognate antigen is unknown. TCRdb passed the 5' RACE reads through MiXCR, listing each CDR3 protein once. The table records around 250,000 distinct CDR3 sequences, 7.5% to 10% of them present only once. Study observations and caveats: Second-wave clones reaching peak frequency on day 37 lacked confirmed SARS-CoV-2 specificity.

The rearrangement uses TRBV9 and TRBJ2-5, with D hard to call. This TCR came from a man aged 18 to 35 who had mild COVID-19 (a few samples of this study predate the infection). Cell type and time point are not known. The sample was PBMCs or a T cell subset sorted from them (not recorded which). The CDR3 region has the DNA TGTGCCAGCAGTTCTTCTCAGAGACAAGAGACCCAGTACTTC. Translating gives CASSSSQRQETQYF.